The 10 T cell receptor beta chains given below trace back to one sample, sequenced in a study of human T cells and chemical hapten exposure. MiXCR, applied by TCRdb to the RACE reads, yields one record per CDR3 protein. Of some 110,000 distinct CDR3 sequences in the sample, around 10% are singletons; the top ten hold about 1.6%. Time point reported: pre-sensitization, week 0. The treatment here: therapeutic diphenylcyclopropenone sensitization with weekly scalp DPC. The source was whole blood, collected in connection with sensitization to the hapten diphenylcyclopropenone (DPC). These receptors all come from a woman in her forties or fifties with alopecia areata. Some clones in this sample may be carry-over from other donors' samples.

The table lists this clonotype with a few counts. The chain links TRBV12-3 or TRBV12-4 to TRBJ2-7, with 7 nucleotides matching TRBD1. The J segment lost 3 bases and the V segment lost 9 bases, leaving 11 bases of the junction unmatched. The CDR3 extends over 14 amino acids. The CDR3 DNA is TGTGCCAGTTCGAGACAGGGAACCCACTACGAGCAGTACTTC. Translating gives CASSRQGTHYEQYF.

This clonotype was picked up a small number of times. The chain uses TRBV6-6 and TRBJ1-4; the D gene is possibly TRBD1 (5 bases). Between the trimmed V and J ends, which lost 8 bases and 5 bases, there was a span of 15 bases. Per germline, CDR1 MNHNY and CDR2 SVGAGI (reference sequence). The CDR3 covers 14 residues. The CDR3 sequence: CASLGVGANEKLFF. DNA for the CDR3: TGTGCCAGCCTCGGGGTAGGGGCAAATGAAAAACTGTTTTTT.

The gene calls are TRBV5-6 and TRBJ2-1; 11 bases are a match to TRBD2. The J segment lost 4 bases and the V segment lost 4 bases, leaving 10 bases of the junction unmatched. The CDR3 loop spans 17 amino acids. Germline CDR1 and CDR2: SGHDT and YYEEEE. CDR3 DNA sequence: TGTGCCAGCAGCCCAATCACGGGACTAGCGGATTACAATGAGCAGTTCTTC. This sequence encodes CASSPITGLADYNEQFF.

V gene TRBV29-1 combines with J gene TRBJ1-4; 8 nucleotides align to TRBD1. Trimming cost V 4 bases and J 5 bases; bases outside gene matches: 0. The CDR3 is made up of 12 amino acids. The V gene's germline CDR1 is SQVTM and CDR2 ANQGSEA. For the CDR3, the DNA is TGCAGCGTTGGACAGGGGAATGAAAAACTGTTTTTT. Translating gives CSVGQGNEKLFF. The variable domain in full, with the rest retrieved from reference TRBV29-1 and TRBJ1-4, is SAVISQKPSRDICQRGTSLTIQCQVDSQVTMMFWYRQQPGQSLTLIATANQGSEATYESGFVIDKFPISRPNLTFSTLTVSNMSPEDSSIYLCSVGQGNEKLFFGSGTQLSVL.

Here the CDR3 reads CASSVLRGTMNTEAFF. The CDR3 DNA follows: TGTGCCAGCAGCGTATTGAGGGGAACCATGAACACTGAAGCTTTCTTT. The rearrangement links TRBV9 to TRBJ1-1, with D possibly TRBD1 on 5 matching bases. V lost 1 base and J 0 bases, leaving 13 bases between the germline ends. The CDR3 runs 16 residues. Germline CDR1 reads SGDLS; CDR2 reads YYNGEE.

The chain employs TRBV27 and TRBJ1-5, with unresolved D. The germline V gene has CDR1 MNHEY and CDR2 SMNVEV (reference sequence). The germline V and J ends were trimmed by 5 bases and 3 bases, with 20 bases remaining between them. There are 17 residues in the CDR3. The CDR3 nucleotides read TGTGCCAGCAGTCCCCTTGCCCCCTATCGTAACAATCAGCCCCAGCATTTT. The encoded protein is CASSPLAPYRNNQPQHF.

This clonotype was picked up many times. This chain joins TRBV28 and TRBJ2-7; unclear D gene. Germline V CDR1 and CDR2: MDHEN, SYDVKM. Trimming removed 5 bases at V and 0 bases at J, with 5 bases between. The CDR3 extends over 12 amino acids. This chain's CDR3 is CASSPYSYEQYF. The CDR3 DNA reads as TGTGCCAGCAGTCCCTACTCCTACGAGCAGTACTTC.

This clonotype was counted only a few times. The genes are TRBV4-3 and TRBJ1-4; D not certain. Trimming left V 0 bases short and J 0 bases short, with 14 bases between. CDR1 LGHNA and CDR2 YSLEER come from the germline V gene. This CDR3 has 18 amino acids. The CDR3 nucleotides read TGCGCCAGCAGCCAAGATGTAGCCCTGGACTCAACTAATGAAAAACTGTTTTTT. Amino acids: CASSQDVALDSTNEKLFF.

The V and J genes are TRBV6-1 and TRBJ2-3; D not resolved. V was trimmed by 8 bases and J by 5 bases, leaving 20 bases between them. CDR1 is MNHNS, CDR2 SASEGT, per germline. The CDR3 length is 15 residues. CDR3 nucleotide sequence: TGTGCCAGCCACGACATGACAAAGACGGTAGATACGCAGTATTTT. This sequence encodes CASHDMTKTVDTQYF.

This clonotype was found many times. The rearrangement links TRBV4-1 to TRBJ2-4; D is perhaps TRBD2 (5 bases). Looked up from germline, CDR1 is MGHRA and CDR2 is YSYEKL. The CDR3 consists of 16 residues. V was shortened by 0 bases and J by 1 base, with 10 bases between the two germline ends. The CDR3 is CASSQDFSGAKNIQYF. CDR3 DNA: TGCGCCAGCAGCCAAGATTTTTCGGGGGCCAAAAACATTCAGTACTTC.